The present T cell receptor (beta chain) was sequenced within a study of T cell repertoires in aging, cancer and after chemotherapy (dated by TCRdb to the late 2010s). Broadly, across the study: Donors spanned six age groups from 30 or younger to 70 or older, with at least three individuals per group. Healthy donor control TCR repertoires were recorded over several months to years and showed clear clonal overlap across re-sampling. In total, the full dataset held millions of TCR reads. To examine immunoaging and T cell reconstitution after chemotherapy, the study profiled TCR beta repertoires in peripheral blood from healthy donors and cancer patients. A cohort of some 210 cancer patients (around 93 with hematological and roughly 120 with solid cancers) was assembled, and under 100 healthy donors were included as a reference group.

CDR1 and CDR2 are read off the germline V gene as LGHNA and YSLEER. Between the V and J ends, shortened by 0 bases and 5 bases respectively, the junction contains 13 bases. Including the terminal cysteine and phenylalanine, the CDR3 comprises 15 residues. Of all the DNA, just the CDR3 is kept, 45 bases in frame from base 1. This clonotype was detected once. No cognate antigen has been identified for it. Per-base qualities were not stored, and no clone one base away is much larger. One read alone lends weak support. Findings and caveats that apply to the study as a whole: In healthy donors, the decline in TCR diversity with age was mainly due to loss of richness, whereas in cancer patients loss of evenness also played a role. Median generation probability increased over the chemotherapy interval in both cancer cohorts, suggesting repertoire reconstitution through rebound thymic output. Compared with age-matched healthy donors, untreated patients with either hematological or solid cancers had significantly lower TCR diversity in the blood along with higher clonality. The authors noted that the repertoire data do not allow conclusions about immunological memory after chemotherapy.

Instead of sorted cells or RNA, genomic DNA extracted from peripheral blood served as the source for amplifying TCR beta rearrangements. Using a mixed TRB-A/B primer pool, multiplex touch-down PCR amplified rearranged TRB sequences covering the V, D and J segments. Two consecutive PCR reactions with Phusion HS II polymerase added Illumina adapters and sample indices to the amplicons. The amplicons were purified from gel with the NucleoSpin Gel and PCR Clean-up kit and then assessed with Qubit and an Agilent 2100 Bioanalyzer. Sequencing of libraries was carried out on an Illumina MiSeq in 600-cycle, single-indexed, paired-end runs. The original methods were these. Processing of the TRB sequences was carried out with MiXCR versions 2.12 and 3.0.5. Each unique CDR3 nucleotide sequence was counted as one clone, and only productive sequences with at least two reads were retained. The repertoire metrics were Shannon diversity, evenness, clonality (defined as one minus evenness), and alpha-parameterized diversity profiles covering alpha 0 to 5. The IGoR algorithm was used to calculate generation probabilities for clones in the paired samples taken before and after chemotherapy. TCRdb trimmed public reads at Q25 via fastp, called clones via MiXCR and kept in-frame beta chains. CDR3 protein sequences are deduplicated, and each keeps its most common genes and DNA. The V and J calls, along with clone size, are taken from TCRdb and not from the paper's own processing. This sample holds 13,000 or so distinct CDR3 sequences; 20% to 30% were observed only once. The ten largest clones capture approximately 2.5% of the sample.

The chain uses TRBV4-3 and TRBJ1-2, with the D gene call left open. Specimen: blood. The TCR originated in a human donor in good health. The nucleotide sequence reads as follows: TGCGCCAGCAGCCAAGATCCGGGGTATAGGTATGGCTACACCTTC. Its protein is CASSQDPGYRYGYTF.